This TCR beta chain was identified during a study of blood T cell repertoires in COVID-19. Study-wide background: From the United States, Italy and Spain came samples of acute and convalescent COVID-19.

As processed by the authors: Reference gene primer amplification in the assay estimated nucleated cell counts. Clones were sequenced by immunoSEQ multiplex PCR, and TCRdb holds only the in-frame ones, with some missing. V, J and clone size are taken as reported in that table, and D and trimming were inferred from the DNA itself. The sample consists of tens of thousands of clones, around 87% of them appearing once. This CDR3 contains 16 residues. The junction had 8 bases not matched to a gene; V was cut back by 3 bases and J by 0 bases. The germline V gene has CDR1 SQVTM and CDR2 ANQGSEA. The receptor's source is a human donor with acute or convalescent COVID-19. The donor label of this sample is uncertain. The sample was peripheral blood. V and J are TRBV29-1 and TRBJ1-1, with 9 bases that match TRBD1. CDR3 sequence: CSVEDRDRALNTEAFF. CDR3 DNA sequence: TGCAGCGTTGAGGACCGGGACAGGGCCTTGAACACTGAAGCTTTCTTT.